The 30 T cell receptor beta chains given below trace back to one sample, sequenced in a study of post-analysis software for immune sequencing data. Study-wide findings and caveats: Patients used five TRBV segments, including TRBV5-6, TRBV5-1 and TRBV20-1, more often than controls.

These receptors' antigens are unknown. cDNA libraries for TCR beta contained unique molecular identifiers. One entry per CDR3 protein results from TCRdb running MiXCR on the PCR reads. The table lists 740,000 or so distinct CDR3 sequences, approximately 53% of them singletons. What was sequenced was blood. All receptors derive from a girl aged 5-17 years with multiple sclerosis.

The chain is built from TRBV6-4 and TRBJ1-2, with 7 bases identical to TRBD1. Trimming took 6 bases from V and 13 from J; bases not matched to a gene: 14. This CDR3 is built from 13 residues. CDR1 and CDR2 from the germline V gene are MRHNA and SNTAGT. CDR3 bases: TGTGCCAGCAGACCCGGGACAGCGGGCCCTATCACCTTC. It encodes CASRPGTAGPITF.

This chain connects TRBV12-3 or TRBV12-4 to TRBJ2-3, with TRBD2 identical over 12 bases. The CDR3 loop spans 15 amino acids. V trimming: 3 bases; J trimming: 6 bases; junction bases outside the gene matches: 4. The CDR3 sequence is CASSFSSGRGDTQYF. The CDR3 bases are TGTGCCAGCAGTTTCTCTAGCGGGAGGGGGGATACGCAGTATTTT.

This clonotype was observed once. The rearrangement joins TRBV20-1 to TRBJ2-7; no firm D call. The CDR3 consists of 13 residues. The germline V gene has CDR1 DFQATT and CDR2 SNEGSKA (reference sequence). With 6 bases removed from V and 4 bases from J, the gap between germline ends came to 16 bases. In DNA form, the CDR3 reads TGCAGTGCCCGACTGGGATTATCTTACGAGCAGTACTTC. Amino acids: CSARLGLSYEQYF.

This rearrangement joins TRBV5-1 to TRBJ1-2; tentatively, D is TRBD1 (5 bases). CDR1 and CDR2 from the germline V gene are SGHRS and YFSETQ. V lost 4 bases and J lost 0, with 13 bases in between. The CDR3 runs to 15 residues. Here the CDR3 DNA reads TGCGCCAGCAGCCGGGAGGGGACGACTAACTATGGCTACACCTTC. It translates to CASSREGTTNYGYTF.

The chain combines TRBV7-9 with TRBJ2-1, with a possible D match to TRBD2 (5 bases). This CDR3 is 12 amino acids long. Germline V gene sequence: CDR1 SEHNR, CDR2 FQNEAQ (reference sequence). The V end lost 2 bases, the J end lost 9 bases, and 8 bases lay between the germline ends. Here the CDR3 reads CASSLREGEQFF. DNA for the CDR3: TGTGCCAGCAGCTTACGGGAAGGTGAGCAGTTCTTC.

V and J are TRBV5-1 and TRBJ2-3, with D hard to call. This CDR3 spans 15 amino acids. The germline CDR1 and CDR2 sequences are SGHRS and YFSETQ. V gave up 5 bases and J gave up 13 bases, with 26 bases separating them. The CDR3 loop reads CASRQGTSQAFTKYF. As DNA, the CDR3 is TGCGCCAGCAGGCAAGGCACGTCGCAAGCCTTCACCAAGTATTTT.

The genes are TRBV10-3 and TRBJ1-2, with 8 bases identical to TRBD1. CDR1 and CDR2 (germline): ENHRY, SYGVKD. The V and J ends lost 6 bases and 7 bases, in that order; junction bases with no gene match: 7. The CDR3 extends over 13 amino acids. CDR3 sequence (DNA): TGTGCCATCAGCCAGACAGGGGAGCGTGGCTACACCTTC. As protein: CAISQTGERGYTF.

The rearrangement uses TRBV15 and TRBJ2-7; 8 bases line up with TRBD1. This CDR3 spans 13 amino acids. V was clipped by 11 bases and J by 0 bases; unmatched bases: 6. The germline gives CDR1 LNHNV, CDR2 YYDKDF (reference sequence). The chain's CDR3 is CAVGGTGSYEQYF. The CDR3 region has the DNA TGTGCCGTCGGCGGGACAGGCTCCTACGAGCAGTACTTC.

CDR3 sequence reads: CASSPSTSGSTYEQYF. In DNA, the CDR3 is TGTGCCAGCAGCCCCTCGACTAGCGGGAGTACCTACGAGCAGTACTTC. The chain employs TRBV4-2 and TRBJ2-7; TRBD2 matches 12 bases. The ends lost 4 bases at V and 2 bases at J; junction bases unmatched: 6. Germline lookup yields CDR1 LGHNA and CDR2 YNFKEQ. There are 16 residues in the CDR3.

The chain employs TRBV20-1 and TRBJ2-3; D gene ambiguous. From germline, CDR1 is DFQATT and CDR2 SNEGSKA (reference sequence). Trimming cost V 6 bases and J 3 bases, with 16 bases left between them. There are 14 residues in the CDR3. As DNA, the CDR3 is TGCAGTGCCGTTCTAGGAGCTGGTACAGATACGCAGTATTTT. Protein sequence: CSAVLGAGTDTQYF.

This clonotype was detected only a few times. The genes are TRBV29-1 and TRBJ1-2; D call uncertain. Per the germline V gene, CDR1 is SQVTM and CDR2 is ANQGSEA. Trimming shortened V by 4 bases and J by 1 base, and 13 bases separated the two germline ends. The CDR3 spans 14 residues. The DNA of the CDR3 is TGCAGCGTTGGTGTAAGGCCTAATAACTATGGCTACACCTTC. It encodes CSVGVRPNNYGYTF.

Notes on this clonotype: Mismatch with germline at one junction end may stem from a read error. The chain links TRBV11-1 to TRBJ2-7; 9 bases agree with TRBD1. The CDR3 is 16 amino acids. CDR1 SGHAT and CDR2 FQDESV come from the germline V gene (reference sequence). The CDR3 spells CVSSLVPTGGTYEQYF. Written as DNA, the CDR3 is TGTGTCAGCAGCTTAGTCCCGACAGGGGGTACCTACGAGCAGTACTTC.

V is TRBV29-1 and J is TRBJ2-5; TRBD2 aligns across 8 bases. The junction had 10 bases not matched to a gene; V was cut back by 4 bases and J by 6 bases. The CDR3 contains 14 residues. Germline CDR1 and CDR2: SQVTM and ANQGSEA. For the CDR3, the DNA is TGCAGCGTTGTCCGAGGGAGCGGGGGCCAGACCCAGTACTTC. It codes for CSVVRGSGGQTQYF.

The chain has TRBV7-9 and TRBJ2-6; TRBD1 is a possible D gene (5 bases). The ends were cut back, 0 bases at V and 1 base at J, with 7 bases in the middle. Germline assignment: CDR1 SEHNR and CDR2 FQNEAQ (reference sequence). CDR3 length: 16 residues. The CDR3 DNA reads as TGTGCCAGCAGCTTAGCGGGGCCATCTGGGGCCAACGTCCTGACTTTC. Encoded protein: CASSLAGPSGANVLTF.

V gene TRBV7-9 combines with J gene TRBJ2-7; D may be TRBD1 (5 bases). Germline CDR1 is SEHNR and CDR2 is FQNEAQ (reference sequence). This CDR3 has 16 amino acids. The V gene lost 2 bases and the J gene lost 2 bases, with 16 bases spanning the gap. The CDR3 loop is CASSLRSTATTYEQYF. The CDR3, as DNA: TGTGCCAGCAGCTTACGGTCGACAGCGACCACCTACGAGCAGTACTTC.

This clonotype was detected a few times. The rearrangement links TRBV7-2 to TRBJ2-7; 9 positions match TRBD2. This CDR3 has 17 residues. CDR1 and CDR2 (germline): SGHTA, FQGNSA. V shed 2 bases and J 0 bases; nucleotides not matched to a gene: 8. CDR3 residues: CASSLSLIAGASYEQYF. The CDR3, as DNA: TGTGCCAGCAGCTTATCCCTTATAGCGGGGGCCTCCTACGAGCAGTACTTC.

J is TRBJ2-7 and V is TRBV27, with a tentative D call TRBD1 (6 bases). Trimming took 6 bases from V and 2 from J, leaving 11 bases between them. This CDR3 comprises 13 residues. Germline CDR1 reads MNHEY; CDR2 reads SMNVEV (reference sequence). The CDR3: CASRRTVAYEQYF. Here the CDR3 DNA reads TGTGCCAGCAGGCGGACAGTTGCCTACGAGCAGTACTTC.

The CDR3 spells CASSTGVYGYTF. The CDR3 DNA reads as TGTGCCAGCAGTACAGGGGTCTATGGCTACACCTTC. The rearrangement joins TRBV12-3 or TRBV12-4 to TRBJ1-2; 7 bases map to TRBD1. This CDR3 comprises 12 residues. The V segment lost 5 bases and the J segment 4 bases; nucleotides outside the gene matches: 1.

The chain carries TRBV12-5 and TRBJ2-4; D possibly corresponds to TRBD1 (6 bases). The J call may be wrong; the DNA end is better matched by TRBJ2-7. This CDR3 region has 13 residues. Germline lookup yields CDR1 LGHNT and CDR2 FRNRAP. The CDR3 spells CASGLPPGAEQYF. The CDR3 region has the DNA TGTGCTAGTGGTTTGCCCCCAGGGGCCGAGCAGTACTTC.

The chain combines TRBV29-1 with TRBJ1-2; 9 nucleotides match TRBD1. Germline values: CDR1 SQVTM, CDR2 ANQGSEA. This CDR3 is 13 amino acids long. J lost 7 bases, V lost 5 bases, and 8 bases had no gene match. The CDR3 reads CSVTGGGGRGYTF. The CDR3 nucleotides read TGCAGCGTTACAGGGGGCGGGGGTCGTGGCTACACCTTC.

This rearrangement joins TRBV3-1 to TRBJ2-3; 7 bases are shared with TRBD2. CDR1 is LGHDT and CDR2 is YNNKEL in the germline V gene (reference sequence). V shed 0 bases and J 5 bases; nucleotides not matched to a gene: 5. The CDR3 has 15 amino acids. CDR3 nucleotides: TGTGCCAGCAGCCAAGATTCGCTAGCGGTAGATACGCAGTATTTT. It specifies CASSQDSLAVDTQYF.

The chain recombines TRBV7-9 with TRBJ2-3, with a weak D call TRBD1 (8 bases). Trimming cost V 5 bases and J 1 base, with 25 bases left between them. This CDR3 region has 19 residues. The germline gives CDR1 SEHNR, CDR2 FQNEAQ (reference sequence). The CDR3: CASSEGGTGGIRRTDTQYF. Written as DNA, the CDR3 is TGTGCCAGCAGCGAGGGGGGGACAGGCGGAATCCGACGCACAGATACGCAGTATTTT.

This clonotype was seen a few times. The chain has TRBV11-2 and TRBJ2-3; no clear D gene. The CDR3 loop spans 16 amino acids. Germline V gene sequence: CDR1 SGHAT, CDR2 FQNNGV. V shed 6 bases and J shed 0 bases, with 16 bases lying between them. CDR3 sequence: CASSFNFPPSTDTQYF. For the CDR3, the DNA is TGTGCCAGCAGTTTCAACTTTCCACCTAGCACAGATACGCAGTATTTT. Looking up the rest from reference TRBV11-2 and TRBJ2-3 gives the full variable domain: EAGVAQSPRYKIIEKRQSVAFWCNPISGHATLYWYQQILGQGPKLLIQFQNNGVVDDSQLPKDRFSAERLKGVDSTLKIQPAKLEDSAVYLCASSFNFPPSTDTQYFGPGTRLTVL.

This clonotype was observed a handful of times. The chain couples TRBV10-1 to TRBJ2-1; TRBD2 matches 8 bases. The V and J ends lost 0 bases and 6 bases, in that order; junction bases with no gene match: 4. CDR1 is WNHNN, CDR2 SYGVQD, per germline (reference sequence). The CDR3 spans 15 residues. The CDR3 region has the DNA TGCGCCAGCAGTGAGTCCAGCGGGAGCCGCAATGAGCAGTTCTTC. It codes for CASSESSGSRNEQFF.

This clonotype was counted only a few times. The chain's CDR3 is CASSLAVASGANVLTF. The CDR3 coding sequence is TGTGCCAGCAGCTTAGCCGTGGCGTCTGGGGCCAACGTCCTGACTTTC. The rearrangement uses TRBV7-2 and TRBJ2-6, with D hard to call. The ends were cut back, 0 bases at V and 1 base at J, with 7 bases in the middle. The CDR3 is 16 residues long. Germline V lookup: CDR1 SGHTA, CDR2 FQGNSA.

The chain couples TRBV5-5 to TRBJ2-3, with TRBD2 matching 10 bases. V lost 0 bases, J lost 3 bases, and 16 bases stayed unmatched. Germline V gene lookup returns CDR1 SGHKS and CDR2 YYEKEE (reference sequence). This CDR3 is built from 20 residues. CDR3 protein: CASSLVWRRSGGAETDTQYF. CDR3 nucleotides: TGTGCCAGCAGCTTGGTATGGAGGAGAAGCGGGGGGGCCGAAACAGATACGCAGTATTTT.

V gene TRBV20-1 combines with J gene TRBJ2-3; 11 bases map to TRBD2. CDR1 DFQATT and CDR2 SNEGSKA come from the germline V gene (reference sequence). The CDR3 sequence is 14 residues long. Trimming took 5 bases from V and 3 from J; bases not matched to a gene: 4. The CDR3 region is CSAPRLAGTDTQYF. CDR3 bases: TGCAGTGCTCCCAGACTAGCGGGGACAGATACGCAGTATTTT.

The chain carries TRBV7-9 and TRBJ2-1; the match to TRBD1 covers 7 bases. The CDR3 has 16 residues. Per the germline V gene, CDR1 is SEHNR and CDR2 is FQNEAQ (reference sequence). The junction had 4 bases not matched to a gene; V was cut back by 2 bases and J by 0 bases. The CDR3 protein is CASSLNRGVSYNEQFF. In DNA, the CDR3 is TGTGCCAGCAGCTTAAACAGGGGTGTCTCCTACAATGAGCAGTTCTTC.

This clonotype was counted only a few times. This sequence joins TRBV9 and TRBJ1-1; maybe TRBD1 (6 bases). V gave up 4 bases and J gave up 4 bases, with 20 bases separating them. In germline, CDR1 is SGDLS, CDR2 YYNGEE. The CDR3 runs 16 residues. This CDR3 is CASSQRGTGSSTEAFF. The CDR3 nucleotides are TGTGCCAGCAGCCAACGTGGAACAGGGTCGAGCACTGAAGCTTTCTTT.

This chain connects TRBV11-2 to TRBJ2-5, with D perhaps TRBD1 (6 bases). The J call may be wrong; the DNA end is better matched by TRBJ2-7. In germline, CDR1 is SGHAT, CDR2 FQNNGV. There are 15 residues in the CDR3. Here the CDR3 DNA reads TGTGCCAGCAGCTCACTTTACCGGACAGACTACGAGCAGTACTTC. It is translated as CASSSLYRTDYEQYF.